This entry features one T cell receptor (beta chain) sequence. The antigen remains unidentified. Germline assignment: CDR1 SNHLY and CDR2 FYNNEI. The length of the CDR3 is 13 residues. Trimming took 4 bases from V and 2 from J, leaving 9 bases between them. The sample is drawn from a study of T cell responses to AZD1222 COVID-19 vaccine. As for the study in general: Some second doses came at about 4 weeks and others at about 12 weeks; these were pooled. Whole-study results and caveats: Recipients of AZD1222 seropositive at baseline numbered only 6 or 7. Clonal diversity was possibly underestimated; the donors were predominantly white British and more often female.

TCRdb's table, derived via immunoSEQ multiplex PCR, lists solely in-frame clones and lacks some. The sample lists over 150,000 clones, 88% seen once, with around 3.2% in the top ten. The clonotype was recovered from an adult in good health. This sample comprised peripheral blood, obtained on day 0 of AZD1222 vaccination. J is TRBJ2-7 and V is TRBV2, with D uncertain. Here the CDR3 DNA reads TGTGCCAGCAGTGTGGACCAGCCCTACGAGCAGTACTTC. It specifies CASSVDQPYEQYF.